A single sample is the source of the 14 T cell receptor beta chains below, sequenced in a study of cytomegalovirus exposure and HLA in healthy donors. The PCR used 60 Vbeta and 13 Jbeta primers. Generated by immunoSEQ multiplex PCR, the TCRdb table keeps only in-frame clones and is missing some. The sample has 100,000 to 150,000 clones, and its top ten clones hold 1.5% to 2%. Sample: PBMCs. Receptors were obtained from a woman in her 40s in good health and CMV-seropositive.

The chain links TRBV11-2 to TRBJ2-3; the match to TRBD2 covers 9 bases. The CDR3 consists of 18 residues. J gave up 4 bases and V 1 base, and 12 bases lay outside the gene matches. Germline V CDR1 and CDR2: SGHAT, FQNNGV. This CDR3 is CASSLVLAGGPPADTQYF. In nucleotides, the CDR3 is TGTGCCAGCAGCTTAGTTCTGGCGGGAGGGCCTCCGGCAGATACGCAGTATTTT.

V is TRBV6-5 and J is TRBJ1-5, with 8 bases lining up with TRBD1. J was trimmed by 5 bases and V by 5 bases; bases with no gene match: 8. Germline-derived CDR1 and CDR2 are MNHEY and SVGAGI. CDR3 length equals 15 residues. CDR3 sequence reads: CASSTGQGGHQPQHF. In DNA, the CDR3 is TGTGCCAGCAGTACCGGACAGGGAGGGCATCAGCCCCAGCATTTT.

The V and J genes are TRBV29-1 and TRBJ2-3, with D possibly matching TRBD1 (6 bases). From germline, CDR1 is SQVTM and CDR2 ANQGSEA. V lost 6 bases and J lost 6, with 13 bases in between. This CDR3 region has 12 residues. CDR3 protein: CSVQEGEDTQYF. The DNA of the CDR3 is TGCAGCGTCCAAGAGGGGGAGGATACGCAGTATTTT.

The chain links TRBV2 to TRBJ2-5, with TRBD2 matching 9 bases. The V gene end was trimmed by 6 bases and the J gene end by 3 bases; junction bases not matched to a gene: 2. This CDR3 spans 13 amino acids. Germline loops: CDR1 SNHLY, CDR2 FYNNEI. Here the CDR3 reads CASRSSGEETQYF. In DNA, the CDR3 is TGTGCCAGCAGGTCTAGCGGGGAAGAGACCCAGTACTTC.

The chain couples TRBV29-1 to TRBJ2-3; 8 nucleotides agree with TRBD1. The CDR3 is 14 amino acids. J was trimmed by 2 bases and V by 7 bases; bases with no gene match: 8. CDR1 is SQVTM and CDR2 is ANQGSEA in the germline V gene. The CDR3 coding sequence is TGCAGCGGTATGGACAGGGAATTCACAGATACGCAGTATTTT. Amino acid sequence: CSGMDREFTDTQYF.

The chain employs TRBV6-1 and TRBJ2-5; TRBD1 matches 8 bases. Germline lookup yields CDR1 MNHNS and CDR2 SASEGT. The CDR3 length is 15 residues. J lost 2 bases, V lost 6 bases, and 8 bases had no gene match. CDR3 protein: CASSYDRGGQETQYF. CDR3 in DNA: TGTGCCAGCAGCTACGACAGGGGCGGGCAAGAGACCCAGTACTTC.

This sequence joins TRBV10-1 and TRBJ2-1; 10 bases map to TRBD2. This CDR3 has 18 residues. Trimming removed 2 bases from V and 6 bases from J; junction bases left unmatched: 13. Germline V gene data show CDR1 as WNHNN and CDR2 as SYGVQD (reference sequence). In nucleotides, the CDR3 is TGCGCCAGCAGTGAGGTGGTTAGCGGGAGGCCCTCCCGCAATGAGCAGTTCTTC. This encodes CASSEVVSGRPSRNEQFF.

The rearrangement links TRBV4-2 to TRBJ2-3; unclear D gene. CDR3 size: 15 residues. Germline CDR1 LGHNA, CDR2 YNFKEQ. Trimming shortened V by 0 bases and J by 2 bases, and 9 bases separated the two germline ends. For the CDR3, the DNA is TGTGCCAGCAGCCAAGATCGAACTGACACAGATACGCAGTATTTT. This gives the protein CASSQDRTDTDTQYF.

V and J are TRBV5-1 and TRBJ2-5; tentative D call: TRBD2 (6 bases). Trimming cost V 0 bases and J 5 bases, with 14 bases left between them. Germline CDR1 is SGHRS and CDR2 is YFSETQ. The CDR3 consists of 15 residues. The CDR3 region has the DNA TGCGCCAGCAGCTTGGAAGAGGGGAGGTGGGAGACCCAGTACTTC. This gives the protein CASSLEEGRWETQYF.

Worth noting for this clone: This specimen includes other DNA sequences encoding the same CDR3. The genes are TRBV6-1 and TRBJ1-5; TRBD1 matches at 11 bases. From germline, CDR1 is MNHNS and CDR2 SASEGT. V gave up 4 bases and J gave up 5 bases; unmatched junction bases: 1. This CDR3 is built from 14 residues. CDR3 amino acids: CASSGTGGYQPQHF. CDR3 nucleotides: TGTGCCAGCAGTGGGACAGGGGGCTATCAGCCCCAGCATTTT.

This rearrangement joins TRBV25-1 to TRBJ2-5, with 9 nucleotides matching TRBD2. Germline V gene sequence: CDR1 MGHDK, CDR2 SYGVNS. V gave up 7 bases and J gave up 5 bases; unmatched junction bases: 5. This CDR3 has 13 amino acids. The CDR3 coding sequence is TGTGCCAGCACCTTCGCGGGGGGGGAGACCCAGTACTTC. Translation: CASTFAGGETQYF. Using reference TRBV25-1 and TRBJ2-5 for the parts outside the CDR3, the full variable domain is EADIYQTPRYLVIGTGKKITLECSQTMGHDKMYWYQQDPGMELHLIHYSYGVNSTEKGDLSSESTVSRIRTEHFPLTLESARPSHTSQYLCASTFAGGETQYFGPGTRLLVL.

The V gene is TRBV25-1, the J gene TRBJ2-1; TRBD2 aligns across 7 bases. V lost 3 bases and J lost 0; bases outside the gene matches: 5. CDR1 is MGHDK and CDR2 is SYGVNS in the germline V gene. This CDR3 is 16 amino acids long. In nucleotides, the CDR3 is TGTGCCAGCAGTGAGCTTCGGGACTACTCCTACAATGAGCAGTTCTTC. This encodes CASSELRDYSYNEQFF. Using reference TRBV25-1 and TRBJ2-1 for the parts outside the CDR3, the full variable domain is EADIYQTPRYLVIGTGKKITLECSQTMGHDKMYWYQQDPGMELHLIHYSYGVNSTEKGDLSSESTVSRIRTEHFPLTLESARPSHTSQYLCASSELRDYSYNEQFFGPGTRLTVL.

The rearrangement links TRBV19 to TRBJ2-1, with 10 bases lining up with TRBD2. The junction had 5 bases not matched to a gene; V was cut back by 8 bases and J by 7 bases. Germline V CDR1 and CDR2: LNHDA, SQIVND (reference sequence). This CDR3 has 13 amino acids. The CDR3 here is CASWSGRVNEQFF. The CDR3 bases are TGTGCCAGTTGGAGCGGGAGGGTGAATGAGCAGTTCTTC.

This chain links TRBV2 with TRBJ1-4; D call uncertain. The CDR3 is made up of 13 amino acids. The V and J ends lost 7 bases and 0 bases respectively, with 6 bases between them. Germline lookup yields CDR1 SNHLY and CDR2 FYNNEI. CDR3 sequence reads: CASTSATNEKLFF. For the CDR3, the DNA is TGTGCCAGCACCTCTGCAACTAATGAAAAACTGTTTTTT.